Listed below are T cell receptor beta chains from one sample, sequenced in a study of T cell clones after liver transplantation. The protocol was immunoSEQ multiplex PCR, while the TCRdb copy is restricted to in-frame clones and leaves out a portion. The table shows tens of thousands of clones, with over 85% occurring only once. The sample in question was CD4+ T cells from blood, obtained before liver transplant. These receptors all come from a human donor who received a liver transplant. Both conserved end residues are trimmed from each CDR3. Fields, in order: V gene, J gene, CDR3 protein.

TRBV6-5	TRBJ2-1	ASSYRLAGGYNEQF
TRBV6-6	TRBJ1-1	ASSLRQGRDTEAF
TRBV6-4	TRBJ1-1	ASSEIPGGNTEAF
TRBV6-1	TRBJ2-7	ASSEAFFEREQY
TRBV6-6	TRBJ2-3	ATHRVAGAYPGTQY
TRBV28	TRBJ2-1	ASTGLNEQF
TRBV5-1	TRBJ1-4	ASSPGQGQEKLF
TRBV5-1	TRBJ1-2	ASSVQPGEPAGYT
TRBV7-2	TRBJ1-3	ASSGYATRNTIY
TRBV19	TRBJ2-7	ASSVDNRGVEQY
TRBV7-2	TRBJ2-2	ASSLPQGTGELF
TRBV29-1	TRBJ1-2	SANRDQGGYT
TRBV4-1	TRBJ2-3	ASSQTFGTSAYTDTQY
TRBV7-9	TRBJ2-1	ASSATDEQF
TRBV6-5	TRBJ2-7	ASSDPGTGYEQY
TRBV28	TRBJ1-5	ASSFYREGKPQH
TRBV20-1	TRBJ1-1	SARGGTEAF
TRBV5-4	TRBJ2-1	ASSLGGQRGYNEQF